Sequencing of this T cell receptor (beta chain) was carried out in a study of control samples from healthy donors and cancer patients (dated by TCRdb to about 2020). The method behind the library was the immunoSEQ multiplex PCR assay. Sourced from immuneACCESS, this table was stored by TCRdb with only in-frame sequences that have V and J called. A share of the clones is absent; for the studies checked, an unresolved V gene accounts for under half, and the remainder has no known explanation. This sample gives 20,000 to 30,000 clones in total; roughly 85% of them show up just once. In total, the top ten clones hold approximately 6.3% of the sample. In the case of this clone: Its antigen has not been determined. Base qualities are missing; no much larger clone stands one base away.

This sequence was found in a woman in her sixties with head and neck cancer. Sequenced sample: PBMCs.

The CDR3 protein: CASSNSALRDRDLYQPQHF. The nucleotide sequence is given as TGTGCCAGCAGCAATTCTGCGCTCCGGGACAGGGATCTTTATCAGCCCCAGCATTTT. Here the chain combines TRBV21-1 and TRBJ1-5; no check of the table's D call, TRBD1, against the DNA was made. TRBV21-1 is shown as a pseudogene. The CDR3 runs 19 amino acids, cysteine and phenylalanine included. The entry retains the CDR3 DNA only, 57 bases that are in frame from base 1.